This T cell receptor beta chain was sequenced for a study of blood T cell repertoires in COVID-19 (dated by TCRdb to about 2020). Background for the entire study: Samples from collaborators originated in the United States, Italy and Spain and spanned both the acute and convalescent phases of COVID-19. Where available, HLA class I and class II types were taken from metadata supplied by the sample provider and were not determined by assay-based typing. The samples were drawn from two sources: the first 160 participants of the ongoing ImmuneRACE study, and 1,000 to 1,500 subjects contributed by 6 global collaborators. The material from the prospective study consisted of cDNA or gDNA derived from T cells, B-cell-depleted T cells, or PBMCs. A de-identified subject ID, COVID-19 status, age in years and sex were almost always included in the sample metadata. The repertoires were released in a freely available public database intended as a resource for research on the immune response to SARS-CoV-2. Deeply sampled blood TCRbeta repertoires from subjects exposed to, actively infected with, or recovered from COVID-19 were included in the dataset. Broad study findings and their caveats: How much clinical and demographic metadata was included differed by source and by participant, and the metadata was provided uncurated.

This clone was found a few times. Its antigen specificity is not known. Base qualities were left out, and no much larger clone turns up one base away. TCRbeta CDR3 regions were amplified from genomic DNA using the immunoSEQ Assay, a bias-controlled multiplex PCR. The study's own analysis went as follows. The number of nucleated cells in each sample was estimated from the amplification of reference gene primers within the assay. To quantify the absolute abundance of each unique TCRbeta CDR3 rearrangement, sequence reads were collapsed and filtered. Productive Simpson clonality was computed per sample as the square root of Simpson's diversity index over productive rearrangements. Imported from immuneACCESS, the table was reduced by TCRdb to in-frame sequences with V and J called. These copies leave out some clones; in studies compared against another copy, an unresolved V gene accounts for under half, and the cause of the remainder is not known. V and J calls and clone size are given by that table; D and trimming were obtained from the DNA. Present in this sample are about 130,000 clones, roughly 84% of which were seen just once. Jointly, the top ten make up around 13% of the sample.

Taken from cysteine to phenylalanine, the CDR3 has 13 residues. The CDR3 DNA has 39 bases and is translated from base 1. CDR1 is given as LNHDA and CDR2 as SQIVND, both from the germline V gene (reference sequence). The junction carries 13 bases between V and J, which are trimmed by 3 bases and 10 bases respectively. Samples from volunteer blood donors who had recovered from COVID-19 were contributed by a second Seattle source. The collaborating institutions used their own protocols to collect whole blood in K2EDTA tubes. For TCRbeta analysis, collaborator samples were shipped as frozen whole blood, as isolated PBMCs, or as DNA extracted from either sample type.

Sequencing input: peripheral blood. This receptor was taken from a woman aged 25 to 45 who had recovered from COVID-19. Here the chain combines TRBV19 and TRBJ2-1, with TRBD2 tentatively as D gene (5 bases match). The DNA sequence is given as TGTGCCAGTAGTATCCCCGAAGGCGGGGAGCAGTTCTTC. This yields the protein CASSIPEGGEQFF.